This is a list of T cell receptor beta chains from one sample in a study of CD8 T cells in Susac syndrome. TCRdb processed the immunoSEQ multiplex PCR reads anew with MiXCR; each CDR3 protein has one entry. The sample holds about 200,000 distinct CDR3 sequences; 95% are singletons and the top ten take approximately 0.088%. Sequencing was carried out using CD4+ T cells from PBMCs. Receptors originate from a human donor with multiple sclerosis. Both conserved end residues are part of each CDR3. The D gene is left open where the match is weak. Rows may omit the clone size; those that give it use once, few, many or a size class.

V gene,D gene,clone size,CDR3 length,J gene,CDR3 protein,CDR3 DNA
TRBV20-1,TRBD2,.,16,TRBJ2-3,CSASRGLAGDTDTQYF,TGCAGTGCTAGCCGGGGACTAGCGGGGGACACAGATACGCAGTATTTT
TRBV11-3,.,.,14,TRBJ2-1,CASSFGGRYNEQFF,TGTGCCAGCAGCTTTGGGGGCCGATACAATGAGCAGTTCTTC
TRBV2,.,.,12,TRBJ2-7,CASWGESYEQYF,TGTGCCAGCTGGGGGGAGTCCTACGAGCAGTACTTC
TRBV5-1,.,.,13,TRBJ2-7,CASSSGVRYEQYF,TGCGCCAGCAGCTCAGGGGTGCGCTACGAGCAGTACTTC
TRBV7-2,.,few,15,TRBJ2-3,CASIKEGGSTDTQYF,TGTGCCAGCATCAAAGAGGGGGGGAGCACAGATACGCAGTATTTT
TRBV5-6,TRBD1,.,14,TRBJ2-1,CASSRTGLYNEQFF,TGTGCCAGCAGCCGGACAGGTCTCTACAATGAGCAGTTCTTC
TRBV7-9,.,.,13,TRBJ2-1,CASSLRSTNEQFF,TGTGCCAGCAGCTTAAGATCTACGAATGAGCAGTTCTTC
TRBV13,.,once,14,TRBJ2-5,CASSFTTGLETQYF,TGTGCCAGCAGCTTCACAACAGGGCTGGAGACCCAGTACTTC
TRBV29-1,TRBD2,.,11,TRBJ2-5,CSGSTGGTQYF,TGCAGCGGTTCCACGGGAGGGACCCAGTACTTC
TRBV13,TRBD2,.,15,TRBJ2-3,CASSSGAGGGDTQYF,TGTGCCAGCAGCTCGGGCGCGGGGGGAGGGGATACGCAGTATTTT
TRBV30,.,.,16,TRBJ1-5,CAWSFASIWGNQPQHF,TGTGCCTGGAGTTTCGCCTCCATCTGGGGAAATCAGCCCCAGCATTTT
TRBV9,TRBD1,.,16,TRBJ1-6,CASSVDTGDRGSPLHF,TGTGCCAGCAGCGTAGATACAGGGGACAGGGGCTCACCCCTCCACTTT
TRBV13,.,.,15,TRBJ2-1,CASSLRSSGVDEQFF,TGTGCCAGCAGCTTACGTAGCTCTGGAGTGGATGAGCAGTTCTTC
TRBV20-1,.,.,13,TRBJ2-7,CSASRDVAYEQYF,TGCAGTGCTAGCCGGGACGTCGCCTACGAGCAGTACTTC
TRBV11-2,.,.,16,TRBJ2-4,CASSLDRVLAKNIQYF,TGTGCCAGCAGCTTAGACAGAGTTTTAGCCAAAAACATTCAGTACTTC
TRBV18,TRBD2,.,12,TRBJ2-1,CASSRGGDTQFF,TGTGCCAGCTCACGGGGAGGGGATACACAGTTCTTC